This T cell receptor (beta chain) emerged from a study of blood T cell repertoires in COVID-19. Study overall: From the United States, Italy and Spain came samples of acute and convalescent COVID-19. Sources were T cells, B-cell-depleted T cells, or PBMCs; the material itself was cDNA or gDNA.

Seattle patients were enrolled during active infection and followed longitudinally. The CDR3 is made up of 15 amino acids. Germline-derived CDR1 and CDR2 are MNHEY and SMNVEV (reference sequence). V was clipped by 6 bases and J by 1 base; unmatched bases: 5. Authors' data handling: For nucleated cells, counts were estimated from reference gene primer amplification. Clones were read by immunoSEQ multiplex PCR, and TCRdb kept only the in-frame ones, dropping some. The DNA gave D and trimming, while V, J and clone size come from that table. The repertoire includes a few hundred thousand clones, 85% to 90% of them detected once, and about 2.1% sits in the top ten.

The chain couples TRBV27 to TRBJ2-2, with 7 positions matching TRBD1. Sequenced material: peripheral blood. The receptor comes from a woman aged 60-70 years with COVID-19, enrolled during active disease. The CDR3 nucleotides read TGTGCCAGCAGGCCGGGACAGAAGAACACCGGGGAGCTGTTTTTT. Its protein is CASRPGQKNTGELFF.